Listed here is a single T cell receptor beta chain. J lost 0 bases, V lost 3 bases, and 2 bases had no gene match. Germline V gives CDR1 SGHTA, CDR2 FQGNSA. CDR3 size: 15 residues. These data are taken from a study of blood T cell repertoires in COVID-19. Turning to the study itself: There were acute and convalescent COVID-19 samples, and they came from the United States, Italy and Spain.

In the study's own analysis: For nucleated cells, counts were estimated from reference gene primer amplification. This table comes from immunoSEQ multiplex PCR, and its TCRdb copy is limited to in-frame clones, with some not included. That table gives V, J and clone size, and the DNA gave D and trimming. The sample lists about 120,000 clones, 70% to 85% occurring once. The material sequenced was peripheral blood. This TCR came from a man aged 65-85 years with active or convalescent COVID-19. The chain employs TRBV7-2 and TRBJ1-5; 7 nucleotides line up with TRBD1. The CDR3 DNA reads as TGTGCCAGCAGCTTGGGGACAGATAGCAATCAGCCCCAGCATTTT. Translating it yields CASSLGTDSNQPQHF.